A selection of T cell receptor beta chains follows, all from one sample in a study of blood T cell repertoires in COVID-19. Assay: immunoSEQ multiplex PCR; the TCRdb copy retains only in-frame clones and omits some. The sample yields about 150,000 clones, around 85% seen once. Sequenced sample: peripheral blood. These receptors were obtained from a woman aged 80 or over with acute or convalescent COVID-19. Each CDR3 is given with its conserved first and last residue.

J: TRBJ2-7
V: TRBV5-6
CDR3: CASGRGANPYEQYF

J: TRBJ1-1
V: TRBV7-9
CDR3: CASSLGAPRGGTEAFF

J: TRBJ1-5
V: TRBV12-3/TRBV12-4
CDR3: CASSLVPGKPQHF

J: TRBJ2-3
V: TRBV29-1
CDR3: CSVATDTQYF

J: TRBJ2-3
V: TRBV19
CDR3: CASKGGGALSTDTQYF

J: TRBJ1-1
V: TRBV6-4
CDR3: CASSQTGGSEAFF

J: TRBJ1-2
V: TRBV30
CDR3: CAWSTGGYGYTF

J: TRBJ1-2
V: TRBV30
CDR3: CAYRNYGYTF

J: TRBJ2-5
V: TRBV6-5
CDR3: CASRRKETQYF

J: TRBJ1-5
V: TRBV6-6
CDR3: CASSTSQGDSQHF